The T cell receptor (beta chain) under discussion was sequenced for a study of identical twins. This clonotype was observed a few times. TCRdb ran MiXCR on the 5' RACE reads and lists one entry per CDR3 protein. This sample carries about 240,000 distinct CDR3 sequences, more than 9.5% of them seen once, and the ten largest clones take 4% to 5%. V was pared by 11 bases and J by 4 bases, with 6 bases of the junction left unmatched. The CDR3 has 13 amino acids. In germline, CDR1 is MNHEY, CDR2 SMNVEV (reference sequence). These data are also associated with another study on yellow fever vaccine responses in identical twins.

The sample was memory (CD45RO+) T cells sorted from blood. The gene calls are TRBV27 and TRBJ2-5; 11 bases line up with TRBD2. The receptor was derived from a woman aged 18-35 years in good health. The CDR3 region has the DNA TGTGCCGTCAGGCTAGCGGGAGGAGAGACCCAGTACTTC. It translates to CAVRLAGGETQYF.